A selection of T cell receptor beta chains follows, all from one sample in a study of vaccination effects on CD4 cells after COVID-19. The antigens of these receptors remain unknown. Here immunoSEQ multiplex PCR was the method, and the copy in TCRdb shows in-frame clones only, minus some. The table lists about 60,000 clones, approximately 78% of them singletons, with roughly 2% in the top ten. Here the sequenced sample was CD4+ T cells from PBMCs cultured with HCoV-OC43 spike peptides, taken after COVID-19 vaccination. These receptors all stem from a human donor who received a COVID-19 vaccine. The CDR3 runs from the conserved cysteine through the conserved F or W. A D gene is named only where the DNA matches it firmly. Some rows mark clone size as missing; the rest say once, few, many or name a class of expanded clone.

v_gene	abundance	d_gene	j_gene	CDR3nt	CDR3aa
TRBV7-2	NA	NA	TRBJ2-5	TGTGCCAGCAGCCCATCGGGAGAGACCCAGTACTTC	CASSPSGETQYF
TRBV14	few	TRBD1	TRBJ2-5	TGTGCCAGCAGCCGGGACAGGGAAGAGACCCAGTACTTC	CASSRDREETQYF
TRBV19	few	TRBD1	TRBJ2-3	TGTGCCAGTATGGGTGTGAGGACAGGGGGTGGTACGCAGTATTTT	CASMGVRTGGGTQYF
TRBV9	NA	NA	TRBJ2-3	TGTGCCAGCAGCGTACAGGTGAACACAGATACGCAGTATTTT	CASSVQVNTDTQYF
TRBV7-2	once	TRBD2	TRBJ2-3	TGTGCCAGCAGCTTAAGAGCTAGCGGGGGGGGGAATACGCAGTATTTT	CASSLRASGGGNTQYF
TRBV19	NA	TRBD1	TRBJ1-2	TGTGCCAGTAGTTACGAATGGACAGGTAGGGACTATGGCTACACCTTC	CASSYEWTGRDYGYTF
TRBV5-1	NA	TRBD1	TRBJ1-1	TGCGCCAGCAGCTTGTCGACAGGGGGGACTGAAGCTTTCTTT	CASSLSTGGTEAFF
TRBV29-1	NA	NA	TRBJ1-1	TGCAGCTACGGCGAGGGGGGCCTCGCTTTCTTT	CSYGEGGLAFF
TRBV24-1	once	TRBD1	TRBJ2-2	TGTGCCACCAGTGATTTGACAGGGGGCAGTGCCGGGGAGCTGTTTTTT	CATSDLTGGSAGELFF
TRBV4-3	NA	TRBD2	TRBJ2-5	TGCGCCAGCAGCCAAGACGGGGGGGCAGTTCGAGAGACCCAGTACTTC	CASSQDGGAVRETQYF
TRBV24-1	NA	TRBD1	TRBJ2-3	TGTGCCACCAGTGATTCTCGGACAGGGGGACTGGTCACAGATACGCAGTATTTT	CATSDSRTGGLVTDTQYF
TRBV24-1	few	NA	TRBJ1-2	TGTGCCACCAGTGATTTCGCAGGGTATGGCTACACCTTC	CATSDFAGYGYTF
TRBV3-1/TRBV3-2	NA	TRBD1	TRBJ1-2	TGTGCCAGCAGCCATGTTGACAGGGAGGTCGGCTACACCTTC	CASSHVDREVGYTF
TRBV2	NA	NA	TRBJ1-4	TGTGCCAGCAGTTGGACGTCAACTAATGAAAAACTGTTTTTT	CASSWTSTNEKLFF
TRBV6-2/TRBV6-3	NA	NA	TRBJ1-2	TGTGCCAGCAGTTACCCTCCAGGAAGGGGATCTATGGGCTACACCTTC	CASSYPPGRGSMGYTF
TRBV4-1	NA	NA	TRBJ1-2	TGCGCCAGCAGCCGCGAGGCCTCGACAGAGTATGGCTACACCTTC	CASSREASTEYGYTF
TRBV19	NA	NA	TRBJ1-6	TGTGCCAGTAGTATGGCCAGGGGAGGGAATTCACCCCTCCACTTT	CASSMARGGNSPLHF
TRBV11-3	NA	NA	TRBJ2-3	TGTGCCAGCTCATGGAGGGGGGGGTCAGATACGCAGTATTTT	CASSWRGGSDTQYF
TRBV7-2	NA	NA	TRBJ2-2	TGTGCCAGCAGCTTAGTGGCTTCCGGGGAGCTGTTTTTT	CASSLVASGELFF
TRBV2	once	NA	TRBJ2-2	TGTGCCAGGGGGGGTGCTACCCTCGCGAACACCGGGGAGCTGTTTTTT	CARGGATLANTGELFF
TRBV30	NA	NA	TRBJ1-6	TGTGCCTGGAGTGTACTAGGTCCGGGGTTAAGGAATTCACCCCTCCACTTT	CAWSVLGPGLRNSPLHF
TRBV6-1	NA	TRBD1	TRBJ1-5	TGTGCCAGCAGTGGGCCGGGACAGGTGACGGGGCAGCCCCAGCATTTT	CASSGPGQVTGQPQHF
TRBV19	NA	NA	TRBJ2-6	TGTGCCAGTAGTATTACTGGGCCAGGGACCTCTGGGGCCAACGTCCTGACTTTC	CASSITGPGTSGANVLTF
TRBV9	few	NA	TRBJ1-4	TGTGCCAGCAGCGGGGGAGGGGGGCTCGGAGAAAAACTGTTTTTT	CASSGGGGLGEKLFF
TRBV5-1	NA	TRBD1	TRBJ2-3	TGCGCCAGCAGCTTGGCGGGGACAGGGGCAGATACGCAGTATTTT	CASSLAGTGADTQYF
TRBV18	NA	NA	TRBJ1-1	TGTGCCAGCTCACCAGGTAGGGGATCAATGAACACTGAAGCTTTCTTT	CASSPGRGSMNTEAFF
TRBV5-4	NA	TRBD2	TRBJ2-1	TGTGCCAGCAATTTGGTCGAGCGGGGGTACAATGAGCAGTTCTTC	CASNLVERGYNEQFF
TRBV7-2	NA	NA	TRBJ2-5	TGTGCCAGCAGCGTTCTGAGGGGATTAGGGCAAGAGACCCAGTACTTC	CASSVLRGLGQETQYF
TRBV18	NA	NA	TRBJ2-1	TGTGCCAGCTCACTATACTCACAGGGAAACTCCTACAATGAGCAGTTCTTC	CASSLYSQGNSYNEQFF
TRBV5-1	NA	TRBD2	TRBJ2-5	TGCGCCAGCAGCTTGTCGATAGCGGGGGGAGAGACCCAGTACTTC	CASSLSIAGGETQYF
TRBV6-2/TRBV6-3	NA	NA	TRBJ1-5	TGTGCCAGCAGCCGACCGGGACGGGGGCTGTCGCCCCAGCATTTT	CASSRPGRGLSPQHF
TRBV6-6	NA	TRBD2	TRBJ2-3	TGTGCCAGCAGTTCCCCTGGGGGGGGAGATACGCAGTATTTT	CASSSPGGGDTQYF
TRBV27	NA	NA	TRBJ2-1	TGTGCCAGCAGCCGGGGGGCCTGGGATGAGCAGTTCTTC	CASSRGAWDEQFF
TRBV7-9	NA	NA	TRBJ2-1	TGTGCCAGCAGCTGGGGAAGCTCCTACAATGAGCAGTTCTTC	CASSWGSSYNEQFF
TRBV9	NA	NA	TRBJ2-5	TGTGCCAGCAGCGTAAACCCCCTCCAAGAGACCCAGTACTTC	CASSVNPLQETQYF
TRBV28	NA	NA	TRBJ1-2	TGTGCCAGCAGTTTTGTGGGGAAGAACTATGGCTACACCTTC	CASSFVGKNYGYTF
TRBV11-2	NA	TRBD1	TRBJ1-3	TGTGCCAGCAGCTCAACGACAGGGGGCGGGCCCACCATATATTTT	CASSSTTGGGPTIYF
TRBV19	NA	TRBD1	TRBJ2-5	TGTGCCAGTAGTCTCGACAGGGTACAAGAGACCCAGTACTTC	CASSLDRVQETQYF